A selection of T cell receptor beta chains follows, all from one sample in a study of cytotoxic CD8 clonotypes in ibrutinib-treated CLL. Libraries were prepared by immunoSEQ multiplex PCR; TCRdb keeps only in-frame clonotypes and omits some of them. Found here are 12,000 or so clones, 81% of them singletons; the top ten hold approximately 22%. The material was PBMCs, obtained at disease progression, from a patient treated with ibrutinib. These receptor sequences come from a human donor with chronic lymphocytic leukemia. The CDR3 runs from the conserved cysteine through the conserved F or W. D genes are given only for firm matches.

TRBD1	TRBV29-1	TRBJ2-5	CSVAPGQGASPGQETQYF	TGCAGCGTTGCCCCTGGACAGGGGGCCTCTCCTGGCCAAGAGACCCAGTACTTC
TRBD2	TRBV29-1	TRBJ2-3	CSVETSGTGPDTQYF	TGCAGCGTTGAAACCAGCGGGACGGGGCCAGATACGCAGTATTTT
NA	TRBV2	TRBJ2-1	CASRRVLYNEQFF	TGTGCCAGCAGACGGGTTCTGTACAATGAGCAGTTCTTC
NA	TRBV5-8	TRBJ2-3	CASPVFAGQPFTDTQYF	TGTGCCAGCCCGGTGTTCGCTGGACAGCCCTTCACAGATACGCAGTATTTT
NA	TRBV6-6	TRBJ1-5	CASSLQGFGNQPQHF	TGTGCCAGCAGTTTGCAGGGATTTGGCAATCAGCCCCAGCATTTT
NA	TRBV9	TRBJ2-7	CASSVGSSRSYEQYF	TGTGCCAGCAGCGTCGGGTCAAGCCGCTCCTACGAGCAGTACTTC
TRBD2	TRBV5-1	TRBJ2-5	CASSLASGRETQYF	TGCGCCAGCAGCTTGGCTAGCGGGAGGGAGACCCAGTACTTC
NA	TRBV7-6	TRBJ2-1	CASSFYSPNEQFF	TGTGCCAGCAGCTTTTACAGCCCCAATGAGCAGTTCTTC
TRBD1	TRBV27	TRBJ1-4	CASSFWDSRNEKLFF	TGTGCCAGCAGTTTTTGGGACAGCCGAAATGAAAAACTGTTTTTT
NA	TRBV11-2	TRBJ2-5	CASSPGQEETQYF	TGTGCCAGCAGCCCGGGACAAGAAGAGACCCAGTACTTC
NA	TRBV19	TRBJ1-1	CASSIQSDTEAFF	TGTGCCAGTAGTATCCAGTCAGACACTGAAGCTTTCTTT
NA	TRBV5-8	TRBJ2-3	CASSLVSGGSTQYF	TGTGCCAGCAGCTTGGTTTCGGGCGGAAGTACGCAGTATTTT
NA	TRBV29-1	TRBJ2-5	CSVDRGQGGEETQYF	TGCAGCGTTGATAGGGGGCAGGGGGGTGAAGAGACCCAGTACTTC